Sequencing of this TCR beta chain was carried out in a study of shared clonotypes between healthy human individuals. Study context: Plates per donor: three CD4 naive, three CD4 memory, two CD8 naive, one CD8 memory.

V shed 2 bases and J 5 bases; nucleotides not matched to a gene: 6. This CDR3 region has 15 residues. The germline V gene encodes CDR1 SNHLY and CDR2 FYNNEI. Using immunoSEQ multiplex PCR, the repertoire was profiled, and TCRdb retains in-frame clones only, with some absent. Of around 580,000 clones in the sample, nearly 98% were seen once. CD45RO-negative, CCR7-selected cells formed the naive CD8 fraction, which excluded terminally differentiated effector memory CD45RA+ cells. The receptor was derived from a young man in good health. The V call is TRBV2, the J call TRBJ2-7, with 10 bases fitting TRBD1. The sequenced material came from naive CD8+ T cells sorted from blood. CDR3 sequence: CASSEYSGTGDEQYF. CDR3 bases: TGTGCCAGCAGTGAATATAGTGGGACAGGGGACGAGCAGTACTTC.